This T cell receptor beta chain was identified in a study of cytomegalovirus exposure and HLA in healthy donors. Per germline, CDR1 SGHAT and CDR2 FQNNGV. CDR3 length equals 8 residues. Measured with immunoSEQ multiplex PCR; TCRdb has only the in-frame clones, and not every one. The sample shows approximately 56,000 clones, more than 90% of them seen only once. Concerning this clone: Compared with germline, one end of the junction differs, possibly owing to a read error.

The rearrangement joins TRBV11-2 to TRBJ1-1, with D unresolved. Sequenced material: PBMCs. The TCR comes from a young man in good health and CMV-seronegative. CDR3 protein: CASSPGLF. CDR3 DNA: TGTGCCAGCAGCCCGGGTCTCTTT.